This TCR beta chain is drawn from a study of blood T cell repertoires in COVID-19. Study context: T cells, B-cell-depleted T cells, or PBMCs supplied cDNA or gDNA.

The repertoire was sequenced with immunoSEQ multiplex PCR; TCRdb's copy has only in-frame clones and lacks some. This sample has about 200,000 clones, with around 80% found just once. Deletions cut 0 bases from V and 2 bases from J, with 20 bases between. In germline, CDR1 is MGHRA, CDR2 YSYEKL. The CDR3 loop spans 18 amino acids. Sequenced material: peripheral blood. V gene TRBV4-1 combines with J gene TRBJ2-7, with D maybe TRBD2 (5 bases). The clonotype was recovered from a human donor with acute or convalescent COVID-19. The donor label of this sample is uncertain. The CDR3 nucleotides read TGCGCCAGCAGCCAAGATCAGTTGATGGAGCGGAGGCCCTACGAGCAGTACTTC. This sequence encodes CASSQDQLMERRPYEQYF.